A selection of T cell receptor beta chains follows, all from one sample in a study of human T cells and chemical hapten exposure. TCRdb ran MiXCR on the RACE reads and lists one entry per CDR3 protein. The sample records some 54,000 distinct CDR3 sequences, around 9.4% being singletons. This specimen consisted of whole blood, obtained in connection with sensitization to the hapten diphenylcyclopropenone (DPC). The receptors were sampled from a woman between 50 and 59 years old with alopecia areata. Some clones in this sample may be carry-over from other donors' samples. CDR3s include the opening cysteine and the closing phenylalanine or tryptophan. Fields, in order: V gene, J gene, D gene, clone size, CDR3 DNA, CDR3 protein. The D gene is left open where the match is weak. The size entry is marked missing in some rows and otherwise reads once, few, many or a size class.

>TRBV19|TRBJ1-5|.|.
TGTGCCAGTAGTTTTGGGACACCCAATCAGCCCCAGCATTTT
CASSFGTPNQPQHF
>TRBV12-3/TRBV12-4|TRBJ1-6|.|many
TGTGCCAGCAGACAAAGAGGCCGGGGGGGCTCCTATAATTCACCCCTCCACTTT
CASRQRGRGGSYNSPLHF
>TRBV5-1|TRBJ2-5|TRBD2|.
TGCGCCAGCAGCTCTAGCGGGGGATACCAAGAGACCCAGTACTTC
CASSSSGGYQETQYF
>TRBV7-2|TRBJ2-7|.|few
TGTGCCAGCAGCCAAATGGGCGAGCAGTACTTC
CASSQMGEQYF
>TRBV28|TRBJ2-7|.|few
TGTGCCAGCAGTTTCCTAGGGAACTCCTACGAGCAGTACTTC
CASSFLGNSYEQYF
>TRBV3-1|TRBJ2-1|.|many
TGTGCCAGCAGCCGCCCGGGTACATACAATGAGCAGTTCTTC
CASSRPGTYNEQFF
>TRBV6-4|TRBJ1-5|TRBD1|.
TGTGCCAGCAGTGACTCGGGACAGGGTCAGCCCCAGCATTTT
CASSDSGQGQPQHF
>TRBV19|TRBJ2-5|.|.
TGTGCCAGTAATCGCGGTGGGGGGACCGAGACCCAGTACTTC
CASNRGGGTETQYF
>TRBV6-4|TRBJ1-1|.|few
TGTGCCAGGCCCCAGGGCCCGGGGGACACTGAAGCTTTCTTT
CARPQGPGDTEAFF
>TRBV28|TRBJ1-2|TRBD1|many
TGTGCCAGCAGGACCCTGGGGACAGCGACGAGCTATGGCTACACCTTC
CASRTLGTATSYGYTF
>TRBV23-1|TRBJ2-7|TRBD1|few
TGCGCCAGCAGTCAATCGAGACAGGGGTTCCACGAGCAGTACTTC
CASSQSRQGFHEQYF
>TRBV20-1|TRBJ1-1|.|few
TGCAGTGCCCCGGGACGATTGGCCACTGAAGCTTTCTTT
CSAPGRLATEAFF
>TRBV9|TRBJ2-3|.|once
TGTGCCAGCGCGCAGAGCGGAGGAAGCACAGATACGCAGTATTTT
CASAQSGGSTDTQYF
>TRBV11-2|TRBJ2-3|TRBD1|.
TGTGCCAGCAGCACCAGACCGGGACAGGGCACAGATACGCACTATTTT
CASSTRPGQGTDTHYF
>TRBV7-9|TRBJ1-2|TRBD1|many
TGTGCCAGCAGCCAAGGGACAGCCTCTAACTATGGCTACACCTTC
CASSQGTASNYGYTF
>TRBV19|TRBJ1-2|TRBD1|many
TGTGCCAGTAACACTCAGGGGGCCTTCTATGGCTACACCTTC
CASNTQGAFYGYTF
>TRBV5-4|TRBJ2-3|TRBD1|.
TGTGCCAGCAGCGTCAGGGGGCCAGAAACGCAGTATTTT
CASSVRGPETQYF
>TRBV6-2/TRBV6-3|TRBJ1-5|TRBD1|many
TGTGCCAGCAGTTCACCAGGGGGCGCGGGTCAGCCCCAGCATTTT
CASSSPGGAGQPQHF
>TRBV29-1|TRBJ1-5|.|.
TGCAGCGCCATGCCGGGAGTCAATCAGCCCCAGCATTTT
CSAMPGVNQPQHF
>TRBV7-2|TRBJ2-7|TRBD2|few
TGTGCCAGCAGCTTAATTTCAGCTAGCGGGAGAACCTACGAGCAGTACTTC
CASSLISASGRTYEQYF
>TRBV6-6|TRBJ2-7|TRBD2|few
TGTGTCAGCACCCTTAGCGGGCACGAGCAGTACTTC
CVSTLSGHEQYF
>TRBV7-2|TRBJ1-3|.|.
TGTGCCAGTGTCCAGGACGTTCCTAGAAACACCATATATTTT
CASVQDVPRNTIYF
>TRBV28|TRBJ2-1|TRBD1|many
TGTGCCAGCAGCTCCCCAAGTCCGGGACAGGGGTTTTACAATGAGCAGTTCTTC
CASSSPSPGQGFYNEQFF
>TRBV5-5|TRBJ2-1|TRBD2|.
TGTGCCAGCAGCTTTAGAGGGACTAGCGGGATAGGGGAGCAGTTCTTC
CASSFRGTSGIGEQFF
>TRBV29-1|TRBJ2-3|TRBD1|few
TGCAGCGTCCAAGCCCAGGGGGTGGCAGATACGCAGTATTTT
CSVQAQGVADTQYF
>TRBV7-2|TRBJ2-5|.|many
TGTGCCAGCAGCTACCTGGGGGAGACCCAGTACTTC
CASSYLGETQYF
>TRBV28|TRBJ2-7|.|few
TGTGCCAGCAGTCCACGCTTAGGACCGGGAGCCGGGGGGCAGTACTTC
CASSPRLGPGAGGQYF
>TRBV10-3|TRBJ1-5|.|few
TGTGCCATCAGTGACAGGGACAATCAGCCCCAGCATTTT
CAISDRDNQPQHF
>TRBV4-3|TRBJ2-6|TRBD1|.
TGCGCCAGCAGCTACGCCGGGACAGGGGATAGTGGGGCCAACGTCCTGACTTTC
CASSYAGTGDSGANVLTF
>TRBV28|TRBJ2-7|.|.
TGTGCCAGCAGTTCCAATTACGAGCAGTACTTC
CASSSNYEQYF
>TRBV6-6|TRBJ1-6|TRBD1|few
TGTGCCAGCAGTCCCACGGGACAGTATAATTCACCCCTCCACTTT
CASSPTGQYNSPLHF
>TRBV18|TRBJ1-1|TRBD1|.
TGTGCCAGCTCGTCCCGGGACAGTCGGGCTTTCTTT
CASSSRDSRAFF
>TRBV24-1|TRBJ2-5|.|.
TGTGCCACCAGTTACCAAGAGACCCAGTACTTC
CATSYQETQYF
>TRBV7-9|TRBJ1-5|.|.
TGTGCCAGCAGCCTGGGGGGTACGGCTCAGCCCCAGCATTTT
CASSLGGTAQPQHF
>TRBV5-1|TRBJ2-4|.|.
TGCGCCAGCAGCTTGGCCGGGACCAAAAACATTCAGTACTTC
CASSLAGTKNIQYF
>TRBV6-2/TRBV6-3|TRBJ1-5|.|.
TGTGCCAGCAGTTACTCGAGCCGTTGGCAGCCCCAGCATTTT
CASSYSSRWQPQHF
>TRBV12-3/TRBV12-4|TRBJ2-3|.|few
TGTGCCAGCAGTTTACAAGACACAGTTTATACGCAGTATTTT
CASSLQDTVYTQYF
>TRBV18|TRBJ1-5|TRBD1|.
TGTGCCAGCTCGTCAGGGGGCGATCAGCCCCAGCATTTT
CASSSGGDQPQHF
>TRBV9|TRBJ1-3|TRBD1|many
TGTGCCAGCAGCGGGATACAGGGGAACGGAAACACCATATATTTT
CASSGIQGNGNTIYF
>TRBV7-2|TRBJ1-5|.|few
TGTGCCAGCAGCTTATCGGGCCACCGCAATCAGCCCCAGCATTTT
CASSLSGHRNQPQHF
>TRBV11-2|TRBJ2-5|TRBD1|.
TGTGCCAGCAGCTTAGGGGGGGCCGGGACAGGTCAACAAGAGACCCAGTACTTC
CASSLGGAGTGQQETQYF
>TRBV5-1|TRBJ2-2|.|few
TGCGCCAGCAGCTTACAGGTCAGAGGGGACACCGGGGAGCTGTTTTTT
CASSLQVRGDTGELFF
>TRBV28|TRBJ1-2|TRBD1|.
TGTGCCAGCAGTGCACGACAGGGCCAATATGGCTACACCTTC
CASSARQGQYGYTF
>TRBV29-1|TRBJ1-2|TRBD1|many
TGCAGCGTTGATTGGGGACAGACTAATTCTAACTATGGCTACACCTTC
CSVDWGQTNSNYGYTF
>TRBV5-1|TRBJ1-1|.|.
TGCGCCAGCAGCTTCCCCGGAGAGAACACTGAAGCTTTCTTT
CASSFPGENTEAFF
>TRBV6-5|TRBJ2-2|.|.
TGTGCCACCTCGTTATCGGTGGGCGGGGAGCTGTTTTTT
CATSLSVGGELFF
>TRBV6-2/TRBV6-3|TRBJ2-2|TRBD2|few
TGTGCCAGCAGCCGGGACTATAACACCGGGGAGCTGTTTTTT
CASSRDYNTGELFF
>TRBV24-1|TRBJ2-3|.|few
TGTGCCACCAGTGATTTTGGGGGCAGCACAGATACGCAGTATTTT
CATSDFGGSTDTQYF
>TRBV12-3/TRBV12-4|TRBJ2-2|.|.
TGTGCCAGCAGTTTTTATGCAGGGGTCACCGGGGAGCTGTTTTTT
CASSFYAGVTGELFF
>TRBV20-1|TRBJ2-7|TRBD1|few
TGCAGTGCCTCGGACAGGGGCGGGAGACTCACCCGTGAGCAGTACTTC
CSASDRGGRLTREQYF
>TRBV9|TRBJ2-5|.|.
TGTGCCAGCGGCGGCCCGGCGAGACAAGAGACCCAGTACTTC
CASGGPARQETQYF
>TRBV5-1|TRBJ2-5|.|many
TGCGCCAGCAGCTTATCAGGGGCAGACCCGGAGACCCAGTACTTC
CASSLSGADPETQYF
>TRBV18|TRBJ1-4|.|.
TGTGCCAGCTCACCAGTATGGGGCGGTAATGAAAAACTGTTTTTT
CASSPVWGGNEKLFF